The 10 T cell receptor beta chains in this list originate from one sample, sequenced in a study of cytomegalovirus exposure and HLA in healthy donors. In the PCR, 60 Vbeta and 13 Jbeta primers were used. Only in-frame clones appear in the TCRdb table, and some are missing; sequencing was by immunoSEQ multiplex PCR. The repertoire holds 220,000 or so clones, about 77% seen once, with 1.8% in the top ten. The sample comprised PBMCs. These receptors were taken from a woman aged 30 to 39 in good health and CMV-seronegative.

The chain carries TRBV18 and TRBJ1-4, with a possible D match to TRBD1 (5 bases). Germline CDR1 reads KGHSH; CDR2 reads LQKENI. This CDR3 is built from 15 residues. Trimming removed 3 bases from V and 4 bases from J, with 12 bases in between. The CDR3 reads CASSPGPGFNEKLFF. CDR3 nucleotides: TGTGCCAGCTCACCTGGGCCAGGGTTTAATGAAAAACTGTTTTTT. Combining the CDR3 with reference TRBV18 and TRBJ1-4 gives the whole variable domain NAGVMQNPRHLVRRRGQEARLRCSPMKGHSHVYWYRQLPEEGLKFMVYLQKENIIDESGMPKERFSAEFPKEGPSILRIQQVVRGDSAAYFCASSPGPGFNEKLFFGSGTQLSVL.

The genes are TRBV7-6 and TRBJ1-1, with 9 positions matching TRBD1. V shed 5 bases, J shed 10 bases, and the junction held 5 bases outside the gene matches. Germline CDR1 and CDR2: SGHVS and FNYEAQ. The CDR3 length is 12 residues. CDR3 sequence (DNA): TGTGCCAGCAGCCGGGACAGGGTGAGAGCTTTCTTT. It translates to CASSRDRVRAFF. Complete variable domain (other parts from reference TRBV7-6 and TRBJ1-1): GAGVSQSPRYKVTKRGQDVALRCDPISGHVSLYWYRQALGQGPEFLTYFNYEAQQDKSGLPNDRFSAERPEGSISTLTIQRTEQRDSAMYRCASSRDRVRAFFGQGTRLTVV.

This chain links TRBV7-8 with TRBJ2-7; D is possibly TRBD2 (5 bases). Germline-derived CDR1 and CDR2 are SGHVS and FQNEAQ. V was clipped by 5 bases and J by 3 bases, with 17 bases between them. This CDR3 spans 15 amino acids. As DNA, the CDR3 is TGTGCCAGCAGCCTGGTGAGCGGTCTTGACTACGAGCAGTACTTC. Its translation: CASSLVSGLDYEQYF.

The chain employs TRBV18 and TRBJ1-1; D call uncertain. Germline-derived CDR1 and CDR2 are KGHSH and LQKENI. V gave up 3 bases and J gave up 1 base, with 6 bases separating them. The CDR3 consists of 13 residues. The CDR3 DNA is TGTGCCAGCTCACCGGGCCGGAACACTGAAGCTTTCTTT. Translating gives CASSPGRNTEAFF.

This clone was seen once. J is TRBJ1-1 and V is TRBV29-1; 7 positions agree with TRBD1. Germline V CDR1 and CDR2: SQVTM, ANQGSEA. With V trimmed by 6 bases and J by 0 bases, 4 bases remained unmatched. This CDR3 has 13 residues. The CDR3 nucleotides are TGCAGCGTAGACAGGGAATTGAACACTGAAGCTTTCTTT. Translation gives CSVDRELNTEAFF.

J is TRBJ1-5 and V is TRBV6-1; D unclear. The CDR3 is made up of 15 amino acids. V lost 2 bases and J lost 4, with 12 bases in between. Germline CDR1 is MNHNS and CDR2 is SASEGT. CDR3 amino acids: CASSERDTGNQPQHF. CDR3 in DNA: TGTGCCAGCAGTGAACGAGACACTGGGAATCAGCCCCAGCATTTT.

This chain joins TRBV29-1 and TRBJ1-1; no clear D. The CDR3 has 14 amino acids. V was pared by 2 bases and J by 1 base, with 11 bases between. Germline CDR1 and CDR2: SQVTM and ANQGSEA. CDR3 DNA sequence: TGCAGCGTTGAAAAGGTGACACCGAACACTGAAGCTTTCTTT. It specifies CSVEKVTPNTEAFF.

The CDR3 nucleotides read TGCAGCGCGTGGACAGGGCCCACAACTAATGAAAAACTGTTTTTT. This translates into CSAWTGPTTNEKLFF. This chain connects TRBV29-1 to TRBJ1-4; 8 nucleotides align to TRBD1. Trimming took 7 bases from V and 0 from J; bases not matched to a gene: 7. Germline V lookup: CDR1 SQVTM, CDR2 ANQGSEA. The CDR3 runs to 15 residues.

The chain uses TRBV2 and TRBJ2-7, with D perhaps matching TRBD1 (6 bases). V was shortened by 6 bases and J by 3 bases, with 12 bases between the two germline ends. This CDR3 comprises 13 residues. The germline CDR1 and CDR2 sequences are SNHLY and FYNNEI. This chain's CDR3 is CASRGTTGYEQYF. The CDR3 nucleotides read TGTGCCAGCAGGGGGACGACAGGCTACGAGCAGTACTTC.

The chain uses TRBV7-3 and TRBJ1-3, with 7 positions matching TRBD1. This CDR3 is 14 amino acids long. From germline, CDR1 is SGHTA and CDR2 FQGTGA. V lost 5 bases to trimming and J lost 4 bases; unmatched junction nucleotides: 5. This CDR3 is CASSPNRGGNTIYF. DNA for the CDR3: TGTGCCAGCAGCCCCAACAGGGGCGGAAACACCATATATTTT.